This T cell receptor (beta chain) was sequenced during a study of T cell repertoires in cytomegalovirus infection. As for the study in general: Based on public TCR beta signatures, there were indications of CMV infection and of a matching HLA type.

Germline CDR1 and CDR2: LNHNV and YYDKDF (reference sequence). With 4 bases removed from V and 5 bases from J, the gap between germline ends came to 12 bases. There are 14 residues in the CDR3. Via MiXCR, TCRdb re-called the reads, giving one row per CDR3 protein. The sample records around 350,000 distinct CDR3 sequences, about a sixth being singletons. The study's findings and limits: Dominating the ex vivo response were HLA-C-restricted CMV-specific TCR beta clonotypes.

This clonotype occurred a few times. What it binds is unknown. This TCR was recovered from a human donor in good health (CMV status not recorded). Some clones in this sample may be carry-over from other donors' samples. The chain carries TRBV15 and TRBJ1-5; possibly TRBD1 for D (6 bases). The sequenced material came from PBMCs. CDR3 region: CATSNHRAYQPQHF. CDR3 DNA sequence: TGTGCCACCAGCAATCACAGGGCGTATCAGCCCCAGCATTTT.